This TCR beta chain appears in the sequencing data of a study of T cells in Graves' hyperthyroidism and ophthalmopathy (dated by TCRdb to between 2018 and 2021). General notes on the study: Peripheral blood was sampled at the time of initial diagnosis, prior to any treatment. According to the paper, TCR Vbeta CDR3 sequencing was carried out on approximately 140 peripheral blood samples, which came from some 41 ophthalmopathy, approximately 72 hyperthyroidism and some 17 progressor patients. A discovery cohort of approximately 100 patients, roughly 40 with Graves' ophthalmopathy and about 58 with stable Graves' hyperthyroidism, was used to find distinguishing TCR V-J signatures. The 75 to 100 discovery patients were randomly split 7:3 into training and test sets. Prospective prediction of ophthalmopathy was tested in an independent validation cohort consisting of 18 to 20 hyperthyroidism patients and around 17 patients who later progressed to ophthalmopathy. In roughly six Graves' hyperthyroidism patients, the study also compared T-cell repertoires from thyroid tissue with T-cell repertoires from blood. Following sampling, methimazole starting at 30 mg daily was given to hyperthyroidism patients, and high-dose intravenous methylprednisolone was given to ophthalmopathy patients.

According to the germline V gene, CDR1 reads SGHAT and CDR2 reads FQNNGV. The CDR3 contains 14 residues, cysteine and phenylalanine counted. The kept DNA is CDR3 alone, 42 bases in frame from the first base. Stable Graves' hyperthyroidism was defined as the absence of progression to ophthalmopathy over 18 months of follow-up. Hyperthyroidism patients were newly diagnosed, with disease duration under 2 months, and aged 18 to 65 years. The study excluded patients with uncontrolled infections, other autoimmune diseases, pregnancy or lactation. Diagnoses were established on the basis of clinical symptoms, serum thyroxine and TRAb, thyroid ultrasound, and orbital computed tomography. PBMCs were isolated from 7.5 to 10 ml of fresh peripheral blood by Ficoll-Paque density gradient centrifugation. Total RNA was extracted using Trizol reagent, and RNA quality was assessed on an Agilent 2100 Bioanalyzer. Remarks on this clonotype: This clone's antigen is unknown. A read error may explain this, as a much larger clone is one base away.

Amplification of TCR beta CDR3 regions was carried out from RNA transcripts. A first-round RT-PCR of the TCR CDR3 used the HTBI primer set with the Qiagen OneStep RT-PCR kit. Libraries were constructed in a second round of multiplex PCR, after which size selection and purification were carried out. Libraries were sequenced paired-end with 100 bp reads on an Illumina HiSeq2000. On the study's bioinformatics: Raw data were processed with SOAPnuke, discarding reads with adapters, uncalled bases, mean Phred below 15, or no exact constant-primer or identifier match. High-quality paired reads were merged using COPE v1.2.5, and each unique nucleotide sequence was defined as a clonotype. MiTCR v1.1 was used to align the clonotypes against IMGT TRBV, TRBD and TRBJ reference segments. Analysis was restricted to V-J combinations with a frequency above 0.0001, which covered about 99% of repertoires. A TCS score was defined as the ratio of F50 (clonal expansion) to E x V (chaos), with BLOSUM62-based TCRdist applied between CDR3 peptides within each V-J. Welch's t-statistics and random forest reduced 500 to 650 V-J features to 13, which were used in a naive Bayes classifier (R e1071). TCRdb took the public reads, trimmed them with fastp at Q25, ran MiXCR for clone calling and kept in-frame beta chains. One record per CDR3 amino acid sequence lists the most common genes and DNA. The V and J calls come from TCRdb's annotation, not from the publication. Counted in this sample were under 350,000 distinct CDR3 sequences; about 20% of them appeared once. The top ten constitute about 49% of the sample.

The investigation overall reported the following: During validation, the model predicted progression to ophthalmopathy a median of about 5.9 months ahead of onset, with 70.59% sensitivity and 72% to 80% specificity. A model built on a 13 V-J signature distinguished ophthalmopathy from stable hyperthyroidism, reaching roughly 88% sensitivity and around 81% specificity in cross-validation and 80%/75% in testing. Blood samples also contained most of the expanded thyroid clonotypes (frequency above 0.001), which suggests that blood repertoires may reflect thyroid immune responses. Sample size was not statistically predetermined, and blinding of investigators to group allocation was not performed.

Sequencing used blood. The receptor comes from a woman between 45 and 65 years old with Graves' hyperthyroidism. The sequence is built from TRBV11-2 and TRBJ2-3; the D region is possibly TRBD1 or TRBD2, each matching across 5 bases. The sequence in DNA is TGTGCCAGCAGCCCAGGGTCCTTCGGGGATACGAAGTATTTT. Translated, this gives CASSPGSFGDTKYF. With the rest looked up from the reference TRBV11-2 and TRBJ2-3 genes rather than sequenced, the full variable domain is EAGVAQSPRYKIIEKRQSVAFWCNPISGHATLYWYQQILGQGPKLLIQFQNNGVVDDSQLPKDRFSAERLKGVDSTLKIQPAKLEDSAVYLCASSPGSFGDTKYFGPGTRLTVL.